The source of this T cell receptor beta chain is a study of blood T cell repertoires in COVID-19. This clone occurred a few times. The V gene's germline CDR1 is SNHLY and CDR2 FYNNEI. This CDR3 spans 15 amino acids. J was trimmed by 12 bases and V by 5 bases; bases with no gene match: 7. The repertoire was sequenced with immunoSEQ multiplex PCR; TCRdb's copy has only in-frame clones and lacks some. Here the sample spans about 180,000 clones, about 90% being singletons. Cohorts were based on clinical histories the participants reported. This chain connects TRBV2 to TRBJ2-1; 16 nucleotides match TRBD2. The receptor was derived from a woman younger than 35 who had recovered from COVID-19. Source material: PBMCs or T cells enriched from blood (not recorded which). The CDR3 nucleotides read TGTGCCAGCAGTAGGGGACTAGCGGGAGGGCCGGGGCAGTTCTTC. This sequence encodes CASSRGLAGGPGQFF.